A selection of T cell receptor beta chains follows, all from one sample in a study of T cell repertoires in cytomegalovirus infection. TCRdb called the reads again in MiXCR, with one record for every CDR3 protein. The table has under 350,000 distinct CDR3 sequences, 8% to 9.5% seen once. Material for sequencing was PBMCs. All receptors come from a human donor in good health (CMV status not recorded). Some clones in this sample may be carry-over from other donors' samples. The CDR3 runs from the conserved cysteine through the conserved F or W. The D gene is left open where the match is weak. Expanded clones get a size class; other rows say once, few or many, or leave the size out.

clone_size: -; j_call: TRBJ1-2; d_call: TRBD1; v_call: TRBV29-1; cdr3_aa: CSVEERQGLFGYTF; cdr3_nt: TGCAGCGTTGAGGAGCGACAGGGTCTCTTTGGCTACACCTTC
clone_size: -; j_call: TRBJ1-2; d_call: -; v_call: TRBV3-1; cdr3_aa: CASSHAGAGNYGYTF; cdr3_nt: TGTGCCAGCAGCCATGCGGGGGCAGGGAACTATGGCTACACCTTC
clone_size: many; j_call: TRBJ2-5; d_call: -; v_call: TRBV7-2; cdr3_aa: CASSLGTAQETQYF; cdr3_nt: TGTGCCAGCAGCTTAGGGACAGCCCAAGAGACCCAGTACTTC
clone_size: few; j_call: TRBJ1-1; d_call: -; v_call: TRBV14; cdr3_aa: CASSQGVGSDTEAFF; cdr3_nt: TGTGCCAGCAGCCAAGGGGTGGGGTCGGACACTGAAGCTTTCTTT
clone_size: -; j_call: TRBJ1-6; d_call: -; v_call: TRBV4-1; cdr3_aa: CASSLPGRSYNSPLHF; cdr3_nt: TGCGCCAGCAGCCTCCCTGGGAGAAGCTATAATTCACCCCTCCACTTT
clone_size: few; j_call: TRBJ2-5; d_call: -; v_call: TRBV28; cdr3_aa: CASSSSWGQETQYF; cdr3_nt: TGTGCCAGCAGTTCATCTTGGGGCCAAGAGACCCAGTACTTC
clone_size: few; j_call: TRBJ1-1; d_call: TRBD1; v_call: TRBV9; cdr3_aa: CASREGTGRTEAFF; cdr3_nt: TGTGCCAGCAGGGAAGGGACAGGGCGGACTGAAGCTTTCTTT
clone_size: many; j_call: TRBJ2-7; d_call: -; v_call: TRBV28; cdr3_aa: CASSLGAGGSYEQYF; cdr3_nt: TGTGCCAGCAGTTTAGGTGCCGGTGGCTCCTACGAGCAGTACTTC
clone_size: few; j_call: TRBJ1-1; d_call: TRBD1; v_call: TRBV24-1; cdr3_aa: CATRRTGGHTEAFF; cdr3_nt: TGTGCCACCAGACGGACAGGGGGCCACACTGAAGCTTTCTTT
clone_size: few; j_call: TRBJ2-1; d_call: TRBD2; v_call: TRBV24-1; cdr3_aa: CATSDSGLAVGNEQFF; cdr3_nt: TGTGCCACCAGTGACTCTGGACTAGCGGTAGGCAATGAGCAGTTCTTC
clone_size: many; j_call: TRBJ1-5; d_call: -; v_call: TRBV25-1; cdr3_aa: CASSGTDSNQPQHF; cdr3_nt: TGTGCCAGCAGTGGGACGGATAGCAATCAGCCCCAGCATTTT
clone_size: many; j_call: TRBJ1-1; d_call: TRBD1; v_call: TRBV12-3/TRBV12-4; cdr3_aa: CASSLAGQGATEAFF; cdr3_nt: TGTGCCAGCAGTTTAGCCGGACAGGGGGCTACTGAAGCTTTCTTT
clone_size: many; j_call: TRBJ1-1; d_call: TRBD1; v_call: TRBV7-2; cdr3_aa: CASSLNHGQGGEAFF; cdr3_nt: TGTGCCAGCAGCTTAAACCACGGACAGGGAGGAGAGGCTTTCTTT
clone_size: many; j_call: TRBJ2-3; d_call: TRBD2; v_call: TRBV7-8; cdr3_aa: CASRELAARTDTQYF; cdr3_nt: TGTGCCAGCAGGGAACTAGCGGCCCGCACAGATACGCAGTATTTT
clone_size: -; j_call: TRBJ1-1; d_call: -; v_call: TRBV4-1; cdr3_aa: CASSHSAMNTEAFF; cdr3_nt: TGCGCCAGCAGCCACAGTGCAATGAACACTGAAGCTTTCTTT
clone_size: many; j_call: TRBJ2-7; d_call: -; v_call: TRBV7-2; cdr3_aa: CASSLDATSYEQYF; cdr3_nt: TGTGCCAGCAGCTTAGACGCCACCTCCTACGAGCAGTACTTC
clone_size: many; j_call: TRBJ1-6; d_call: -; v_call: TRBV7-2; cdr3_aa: CASSLRGTKLYSPLHF; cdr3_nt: TGTGCCAGCAGCTTGCGAGGGACAAAACTATATTCACCCCTCCACTTT
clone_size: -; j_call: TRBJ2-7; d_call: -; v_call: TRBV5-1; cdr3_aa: CASSSGAFGSEQYF; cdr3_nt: TGCGCCAGCAGCTCCGGGGCATTCGGGAGCGAGCAGTACTTC
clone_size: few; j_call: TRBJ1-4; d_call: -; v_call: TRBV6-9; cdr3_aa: CASSYDSGSYIHNGKLFF; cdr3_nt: TGTGCCAGCAGTTATGATTCCGGCAGTTACATCCACAATGGAAAACTGTTTTTT
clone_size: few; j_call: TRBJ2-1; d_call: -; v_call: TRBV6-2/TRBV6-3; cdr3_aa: CASSYSSGNEQFF; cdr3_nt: TGTGCCAGCAGTTACTCGAGCGGCAATGAGCAGTTCTTC
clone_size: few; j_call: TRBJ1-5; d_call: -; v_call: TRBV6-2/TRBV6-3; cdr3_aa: CASSPRGDTYSNQPQHF; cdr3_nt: TGTGCCAGCAGTCCACGGGGGGACACCTATAGCAATCAGCCCCAGCATTTT
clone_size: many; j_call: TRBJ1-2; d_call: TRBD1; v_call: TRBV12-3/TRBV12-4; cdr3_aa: CASSPSGQGIANYGYTF; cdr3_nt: TGTGCCAGCAGTCCCTCAGGACAGGGGATAGCTAACTATGGCTACACCTTC
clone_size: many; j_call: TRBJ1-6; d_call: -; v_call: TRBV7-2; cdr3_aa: CASTGGAYNSPLHF; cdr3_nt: TGTGCCAGCACCGGGGGAGCCTATAATTCACCCCTCCACTTT
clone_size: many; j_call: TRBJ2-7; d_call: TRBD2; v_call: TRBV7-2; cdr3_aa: CASSFYGSGAYEQYF; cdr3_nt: TGTGCCAGCAGCTTTTACGGGAGCGGGGCCTACGAGCAGTACTTC
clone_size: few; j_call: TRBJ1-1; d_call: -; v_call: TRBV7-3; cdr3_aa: CASDTLNTEAFF; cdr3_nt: TGTGCCAGCGACACCCTGAACACTGAAGCTTTCTTT
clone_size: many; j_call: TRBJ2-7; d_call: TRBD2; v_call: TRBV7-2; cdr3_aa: CASSSKSHSGSPYEQYF; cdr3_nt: TGTGCCAGCAGCTCTAAAAGCCATAGCGGGAGCCCCTACGAGCAGTACTTC
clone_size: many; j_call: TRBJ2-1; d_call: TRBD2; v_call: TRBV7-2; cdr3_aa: CASSLARGIAGGWDEQFF; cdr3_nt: TGTGCCAGCAGCTTAGCCCGAGGAATAGCGGGGGGGTGGGATGAGCAGTTCTTC
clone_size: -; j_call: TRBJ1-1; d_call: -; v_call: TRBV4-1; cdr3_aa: CASSQGGGGAFF; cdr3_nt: TGCGCCAGCAGCCAAGGGGGAGGAGGAGCTTTCTTT
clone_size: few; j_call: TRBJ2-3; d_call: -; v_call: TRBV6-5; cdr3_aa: CASSLLVGGDTQYF; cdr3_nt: TGTGCCAGCAGCCTCCTAGTAGGGGGAGATACGCAGTATTTT
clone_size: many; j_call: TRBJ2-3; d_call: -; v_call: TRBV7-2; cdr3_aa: CASSLDATRTDTQYF; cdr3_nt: TGTGCCAGCAGCTTGGATGCCACGCGCACAGATACGCAGTATTTT
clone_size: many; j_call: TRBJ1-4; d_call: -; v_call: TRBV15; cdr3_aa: CATSRDPRSGNEKLFF; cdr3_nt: TGTGCCACCAGCAGAGATCCCAGGTCGGGGAATGAAAAACTGTTTTTT
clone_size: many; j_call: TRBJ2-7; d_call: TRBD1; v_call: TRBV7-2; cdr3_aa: CASSWDSSSYEQYF; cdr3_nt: TGTGCCAGCAGCTGGGACAGCAGTTCCTACGAGCAGTACTTC
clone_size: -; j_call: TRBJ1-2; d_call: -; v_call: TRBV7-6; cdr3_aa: CASSLIRTSSYGYTF; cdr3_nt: TGTGCCAGCAGCCTTATAAGGACTTCTTCCTATGGCTACACCTTC
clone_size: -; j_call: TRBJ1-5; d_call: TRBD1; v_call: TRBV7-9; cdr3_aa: CASAPGQGAWEPQHF; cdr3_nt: TGTGCCAGCGCACCGGGACAGGGGGCTTGGGAGCCCCAGCATTTT
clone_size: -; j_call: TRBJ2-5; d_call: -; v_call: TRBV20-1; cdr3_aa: CSARLAGRGETQYF; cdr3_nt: TGCAGTGCTAGGTTGGCGGGTAGGGGTGAGACCCAGTACTTC
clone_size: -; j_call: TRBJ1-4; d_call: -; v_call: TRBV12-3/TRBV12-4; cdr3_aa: CASSLRQGSEKLFF; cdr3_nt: TGTGCCAGCAGTTTAAGGCAGGGGAGTGAAAAACTGTTTTTT
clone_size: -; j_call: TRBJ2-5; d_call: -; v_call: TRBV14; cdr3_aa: CASSQDRPTNTQYF; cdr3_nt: TGTGCCAGCAGCCAAGATCGGCCAACCAATACCCAGTACTTC
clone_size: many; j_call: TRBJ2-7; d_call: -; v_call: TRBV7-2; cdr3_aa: CASSHATVAGEQYF; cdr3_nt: TGTGCCAGCAGCCACGCCACGGTGGCGGGGGAGCAGTACTTC
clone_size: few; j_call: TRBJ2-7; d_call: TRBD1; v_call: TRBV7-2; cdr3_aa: CASSHWDSSYEQYF; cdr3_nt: TGTGCCAGCAGCCACTGGGACAGTTCCTACGAGCAGTACTTC
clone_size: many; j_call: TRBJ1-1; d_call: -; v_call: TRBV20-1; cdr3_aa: CSALDSEAFF; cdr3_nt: TGCAGTGCTCTGGACAGTGAAGCTTTCTTT
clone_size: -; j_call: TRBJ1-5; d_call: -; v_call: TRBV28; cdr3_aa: CASRYEGGSNQPQHF; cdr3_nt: TGTGCCAGCAGATACGAGGGGGGGAGCAATCAGCCCCAGCATTTT
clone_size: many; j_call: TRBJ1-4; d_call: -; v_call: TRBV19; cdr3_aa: CASKLTATNEKLFF; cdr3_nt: TGTGCCAGTAAATTGACTGCAACTAATGAAAAACTGTTTTTT
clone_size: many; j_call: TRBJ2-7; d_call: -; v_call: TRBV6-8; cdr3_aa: CASSYSFVGPYEQYF; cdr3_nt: TGTGCCAGCAGTTACTCGTTTGTGGGACCCTACGAGCAGTACTTC
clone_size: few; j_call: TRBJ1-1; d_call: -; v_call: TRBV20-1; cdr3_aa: CSARDWGLNTEAFF; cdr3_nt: TGCAGTGCTAGAGATTGGGGACTGAACACTGAAGCTTTCTTT
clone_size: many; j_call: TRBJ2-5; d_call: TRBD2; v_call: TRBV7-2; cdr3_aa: CASSTSGGAAETQYF; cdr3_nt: TGTGCCAGCAGCACTAGCGGGGGGGCCGCCGAGACCCAGTACTTC
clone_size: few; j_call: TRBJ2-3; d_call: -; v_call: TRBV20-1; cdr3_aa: CSAPRSDTQYF; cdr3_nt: TGCAGTGCTCCCCGATCAGATACGCAGTATTTT
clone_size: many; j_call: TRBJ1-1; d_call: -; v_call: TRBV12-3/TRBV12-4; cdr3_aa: CASRRQALNTEAFF; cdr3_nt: TGTGCCAGCAGAAGACAGGCCCTGAACACTGAAGCTTTCTTT
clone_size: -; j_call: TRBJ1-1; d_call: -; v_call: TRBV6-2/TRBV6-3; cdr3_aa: CASISVNTEAFF; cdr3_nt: TGTGCCAGCATTAGCGTGAACACTGAAGCTTTCTTT
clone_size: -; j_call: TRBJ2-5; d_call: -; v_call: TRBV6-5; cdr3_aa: CASSYTGAETQYF; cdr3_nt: TGTGCCAGCAGTTACACGGGTGCAGAGACCCAGTACTTC
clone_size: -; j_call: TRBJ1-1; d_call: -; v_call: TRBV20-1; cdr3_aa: CSAREGSGREAFF; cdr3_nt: TGCAGTGCTAGAGAGGGGAGCGGGCGTGAAGCTTTCTTT
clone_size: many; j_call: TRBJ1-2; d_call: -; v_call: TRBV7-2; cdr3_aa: CASSLGVRESYGYTF; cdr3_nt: TGTGCCAGCAGCTTAGGGGTCAGGGAAAGCTATGGCTACACCTTC